Presented here are 13 T cell receptor beta chains from one specimen sequenced in a study of regulatory T cells in long-lasting Graves disease. Time point of the sample: newly diagnosed GD, antithyroid drugs for less than 3 months. Generation of the TCR library employed RNA extracted from PBMCs. Building the TCR beta libraries relied on iRepertoire HTBI primers, and CDR3 regions underwent Arm-PCR. TCRdb re-called the multiplex PCR reads through MiXCR, storing one row per CDR3 protein. The profile covers about 540,000 distinct CDR3 sequences, with approximately 12% appearing a single time and roughly 10% taken by the ten largest. These data were also reused for a study on T cells in Graves' hyperthyroidism and ophthalmopathy.

The source was peripheral blood mononuclear cells (PBMCs), collected at new diagnosis, from a patient treated with antithyroid drugs. Receptors originate from a man aged 25-40 years with Graves disease.

This clonotype came up many times. The rearrangement uses TRBV7-9 and TRBJ2-5, with D unclear. The V gene lost 1 base and the J gene lost 5 bases, with 8 bases spanning the gap. The CDR3 runs to 13 residues. From germline, CDR1 is SEHNR and CDR2 FQNEAQ (reference sequence). This CDR3 is CASSLGSSETQYF. CDR3 DNA: TGTGCCAGCAGCTTAGGTAGCTCGGAGACCCAGTACTTC.

This clonotype was seen at least ten times. The rearrangement links TRBV20-1 to TRBJ2-1, with TRBD2 matching 10 bases. V shed 6 bases and J 0 bases; nucleotides not matched to a gene: 2. The length of the CDR3 is 14 residues. Germline V gives CDR1 DFQATT, CDR2 SNEGSKA (reference sequence). CDR3 amino acids: CSAVAGGSYNEQFF. The CDR3 nucleotides are TGCAGTGCAGTAGCGGGAGGCTCCTACAATGAGCAGTTCTTC.

J is TRBJ2-1 and V is TRBV18; D is unresolved. Per germline, CDR1 KGHSH and CDR2 LQKENI. Trimming shortened V by 5 bases and J by 2 bases, and 13 bases separated the two germline ends. This CDR3 is 15 amino acids long. The DNA of the CDR3 is TGTGCCAGCTCAAAAGGGCAGGTTACCTACAATGAGCAGTTCTTC. Amino acids: CASSKGQVTYNEQFF. Full variable domain (rest looked up from reference TRBV18 and TRBJ2-1): NAGVMQNPRHLVRRRGQEARLRCSPMKGHSHVYWYRQLPEEGLKFMVYLQKENIIDESGMPKERFSAEFPKEGPSILRIQQVVRGDSAAYFCASSKGQVTYNEQFFGPGTRLTVL.

This clonotype was found many times. J is TRBJ1-2 and V is TRBV27, with D maybe TRBD1 (5 bases). V gave up 6 bases and J gave up 2 bases, with 16 bases separating them. In germline, CDR1 is MNHEY, CDR2 SMNVEV (reference sequence). CDR3 size: 15 residues. CDR3 coding DNA: TGTGCCAGCAGCCTCGCCGGGACGGCGAACTATGGCTACACCTTC. Its protein is CASSLAGTANYGYTF.

V and J are TRBV5-6 and TRBJ2-7; 8 bases agree with TRBD2. Germline CDR1 SGHDT, CDR2 YYEEEE. Trimming cost V 4 bases and J 6 bases; bases outside gene matches: 9. The CDR3 contains 14 residues. The CDR3 bases are TGTGCCAGCAGCCCGGGGACTAGTACAGTCGAGCAGTACTTC. Translating gives CASSPGTSTVEQYF.

The chain combines TRBV20-1 with TRBJ2-5; D might be TRBD1 or TRBD2, each matching 6 bases. The CDR3 totals 14 residues. Germline CDR1 reads DFQATT; CDR2 reads SNEGSKA (reference sequence). V lost 7 bases and J 2 bases, leaving 17 bases between the germline ends. The CDR3 loop is CSVLKGGRQETQYF. DNA for the CDR3: TGCAGTGTGCTTAAAGGGGGGCGGCAAGAGACCCAGTACTTC.

This clonotype was observed many times. The chain couples TRBV7-8 to TRBJ2-1; TRBD2 aligns across 10 bases. V trimming: 5 bases; J trimming: 10 bases; junction bases outside the gene matches: 17. CDR1 and CDR2 from the germline V gene are SGHVS and FQNEAQ. This CDR3 comprises 17 residues. CDR3 DNA sequence: TGTGCCAGCAGCCCCTTGACGATGCTAGCGGGAGTATGGGAGCAGTTCTTC. Protein: CASSPLTMLAGVWEQFF.

This clonotype was seen many times. This sequence joins TRBV10-3 and TRBJ1-2, with D possibly being TRBD1 (6 bases). The CDR3 has 15 amino acids. V was shortened by 4 bases and J by 0 bases, with 12 bases between the two germline ends. CDR1 is ENHRY, CDR2 SYGVKD, per germline. CDR3 nucleotides: TGTGCCATCAGTGTCGACAGGACCTCTAACTATGGCTACACCTTC. Encoded protein: CAISVDRTSNYGYTF.

This clonotype appeared a few times. The gene calls are TRBV5-1 and TRBJ1-3; D remains ambiguous. Germline V lookup: CDR1 SGHRS, CDR2 YFSETQ. This CDR3 spans 16 amino acids. V was trimmed by 0 bases and J by 0 bases, leaving 10 bases between them. CDR3 DNA sequence: TGCGCCAGCAGCTTGGAGGCGTCTAGCTCTGGAAACACCATATATTTT. Its translation: CASSLEASSSGNTIYF.

The chain combines TRBV6-1 with TRBJ1-6; TRBD1 aligns across 7 bases. In germline, CDR1 is MNHNS, CDR2 SASEGT. The CDR3 contains 16 residues. V dropped 6 bases and J dropped 9; count of bases not matched to a gene: 14. DNA for the CDR3: TGTGCCAGCAGCACCCGCACCGGGACAGCGAGTTCACCCCTCCACTTT. It yields the protein CASSTRTGTASSPLHF.

This clonotype has at least ten counts. The chain links TRBV12-3 or TRBV12-4 to TRBJ2-2; D is possibly TRBD1 (5 bases). This CDR3 contains 16 residues. Trimming stripped 2 bases from V and 7 bases from J, with 17 bases between. The CDR3, as DNA: TGTGCCAGCAGTTTATCCCCCAGGGTAACGGGCGGGGAGCTGTTTTTT. It is translated as CASSLSPRVTGGELFF.

This clonotype was counted many times. The chain recombines TRBV5-1 with TRBJ1-1; D unresolved. This CDR3 is built from 13 residues. The V gene lost 6 bases and the J gene lost 1 base, with 10 bases spanning the gap. The germline V gene has CDR1 SGHRS and CDR2 YFSETQ. This CDR3 is CASKGQPNTEAFF. The CDR3 nucleotides read TGCGCCAGCAAGGGCCAGCCGAACACTGAAGCTTTCTTT.

In this sample, this clonotype turned up a few times. The chain carries TRBV4-1 and TRBJ1-1; TRBD1 is a possible D gene (6 bases). The CDR3 has 17 residues. V lost 3 bases and J lost 0, with 17 bases in between. Germline CDR1 reads MGHRA; CDR2 reads YSYEKL. The CDR3 is CASSQARNRDLNTEAFF. The CDR3 bases are TGCGCCAGCAGCCAGGCGAGGAACAGGGATTTGAACACTGAAGCTTTCTTT.